This T cell receptor (beta chain) derives from a study of shared clonotypes between healthy human individuals. The study's findings and limits: Larger richness was generally estimated for naive than memory subsets. An expected dependence of interdonor clonotype sharing on sequencing depth was noted.

In the case of this clone: What it binds is not known.

The CDR3 is 15 amino acids. The germline V gene has CDR1 SGHRS and CDR2 YFSETQ. V lost 4 bases and J 0 bases, leaving 11 bases between the germline ends. The sorted-subset replicate PCRs were given 150 to 200 ng DNA, which is 25,000 to 35,000 T cell genomes. Libraries were prepared by immunoSEQ multiplex PCR; TCRdb keeps only in-frame clonotypes and omits some of them. The table includes 1,400,000 or so clones, less than 99% detected once. The clonotype was recovered from a man between 25 and 39 years old in good health. The chain uses TRBV5-1 and TRBJ1-5, with D uncertain. The sample was naive CD4+ T cells sorted from blood. The subset: CD45RA+ positively selected. This CDR3 is CASSPGDYSNQPQHF. In DNA, the CDR3 is TGCGCCAGCAGCCCCGGAGATTATAGCAATCAGCCCCAGCATTTT.